The 21 T cell receptor beta chains in this list originate from one sample, sequenced in a study of identical twins. TCRdb passed the 5' RACE reads through MiXCR, listing each CDR3 protein once. The sample yields around 300,000 distinct CDR3 sequences, 8% to 9% seen once. This sample was also put to use in a study of yellow fever vaccine responses in identical twins.

Sequenced material: memory (CD45RO+) T cells sorted from blood. These receptors all come from a woman between 18 and 30 years old in good health.

This clonotype turned up a few times. This CDR3 reads CASSPQTGKVTEAFF. CDR3 DNA: TGTGCCAGCAGTCCACAGACAGGGAAGGTGACTGAAGCTTTCTTT. J is TRBJ1-1 and V is TRBV6-1; 7 bases match TRBD1. J gave up 5 bases and V 5 bases, and 11 bases lay outside the gene matches. The CDR3 has 15 amino acids. Germline V CDR1 and CDR2: MNHNS, SASEGT.

This clonotype was counted a few times. The chain couples TRBV11-2 to TRBJ2-5; 9 bases line up with TRBD2. The V gene end was trimmed by 5 bases and the J gene end by 0 bases; junction bases not matched to a gene: 13. The V gene's germline CDR1 is SGHAT and CDR2 FQNNGV. CDR3 length: 18 residues. CDR3 region: CASSPGSLAGSYQETQYF. The CDR3 DNA sequence: TGTGCCAGCAGCCCTGGGAGCCTAGCGGGGTCGTACCAAGAGACCCAGTACTTC.

This clonotype was detected a few times. The V and J genes are TRBV27 and TRBJ2-2; the match to TRBD2 covers 7 bases. Germline loops: CDR1 MNHEY, CDR2 SMNVEV (reference sequence). With V trimmed by 6 bases and J by 3 bases, 10 bases remained unmatched. This CDR3 contains 16 residues. The CDR3 reads CASSRAGGGYTGELFF. The CDR3 bases are TGTGCCAGCAGCCGGGCAGGCGGGGGATACACCGGGGAGCTGTTTTTT.

This clonotype was seen a handful of times. This sequence joins TRBV12-3 or TRBV12-4 and TRBJ2-7; D unclear. CDR3 length equals 10 residues. V was trimmed by 10 bases and J by 5 bases, leaving 9 bases between them. CDR3 protein: CATEFHEQYV. The CDR3 DNA follows: TGTGCCACCGAGTTCCACGAGCAGTACGTC.

This clonotype appeared many times. The chain links TRBV12-3 or TRBV12-4 to TRBJ2-1, with 10 bases lining up with TRBD2. The V and J ends lost 4 bases and 4 bases, in that order; junction bases with no gene match: 19. CDR3 length: 20 amino acids. The CDR3 sequence: CASSYTKWVEREGYYNEQFF. In DNA form, the CDR3 reads TGTGCCAGCAGTTATACTAAGTGGGTGGAGCGGGAGGGCTATTACAATGAGCAGTTCTTC.

The gene calls are TRBV20-1 and TRBJ2-1, with 14 bases that match TRBD2. V was pared by 5 bases and J by 5 bases, with 8 bases of the junction left unmatched. Germline CDR1 reads DFQATT; CDR2 reads SNEGSKA (reference sequence). CDR3 length: 16 amino acids. The CDR3 DNA sequence: TGCAGTGCTTTAAGGACTAGCGGGAGGATCGACAATGAGCAGTTCTTC. It specifies CSALRTSGRIDNEQFF.

This clonotype was observed many times. The V and J genes are TRBV9 and TRBJ2-1; perhaps D is TRBD1 or TRBD2 (5 bases each). Deletions cut 3 bases from V and 2 bases from J, with 15 bases between. Germline V gene sequence: CDR1 SGDLS, CDR2 YYNGEE. The CDR3 covers 16 residues. CDR3 sequence: CASSAPGRVTYNEQFF. DNA of the CDR3: TGTGCCAGCAGCGCCCCGGGACGAGTAACCTACAATGAGCAGTTCTTC.

This clonotype came up many times. This sequence joins TRBV3-1 and TRBJ1-1; D call uncertain. CDR3 length: 15 amino acids. V lost 1 base, J lost 5 bases, and 14 bases lay in between. Germline CDR1 and CDR2: LGHDT and YNNKEL (reference sequence). As DNA, the CDR3 is TGTGCCAGCAGCCAAGCGTGGTCTTATTCTACTGAAGCTTTCTTT. As protein: CASSQAWSYSTEAFF.

This clonotype was seen repeatedly, ten times or more. No DNA is shown, since the ends of the CDR3 on it are uncertain; the CDR3 is the one TCRdb lists. The chain joins TRBV6-5 to TRBJ1-2; TRBD1 is the table's D call, not checked against the DNA. The V gene's germline CDR1 is MNHEY and CDR2 SVGAGI. The CDR3 is 11 residues long, ends included. The CDR3 reads CASSWGQGSTF.

This clonotype was seen only a few times. This sequence joins TRBV5-1 and TRBJ2-1, with D perhaps TRBD1 or TRBD2 (6 bases each). This CDR3 contains 14 residues. Germline V gene sequence: CDR1 SGHRS, CDR2 YFSETQ. V gave up 3 bases and J gave up 9 bases, with 16 bases separating them. In DNA form, the CDR3 reads TGCGCCAGCAGCTCGGGGGCCGCAGGCAGTGAGCAGTTCTTC. Encoded protein: CASSSGAAGSEQFF.

The sample holds a few counts of this clonotype. CDR3 protein: CASSDQRGSQETQYF. CDR3 in DNA: TGTGCCAGCAGTGACCAGCGGGGGTCACAAGAGACCCAGTACTTC. The genes are TRBV6-1 and TRBJ2-5, with 8 positions matching TRBD2. The CDR3 spans 15 residues. Germline trimming cut 3 bases from V and 2 bases from J; bases unmatched to any gene: 5. The germline CDR1 and CDR2 sequences are MNHNS and SASEGT.

There are a few counts of this clonotype. The V gene is TRBV6-1, the J gene TRBJ2-6; no definite D call. Per the germline V gene, CDR1 is MNHNS and CDR2 is SASEGT. The CDR3 spans 15 residues. Trimming took off 2 bases at V and 0 bases at J, with 5 bases between the two ends. The CDR3 protein is CASSENSSGANVLTF. CDR3 DNA: TGTGCCAGCAGTGAAAACAGCTCTGGGGCCAACGTCCTGACTTTC.

This clonotype occurred many times. This chain links TRBV4-2 with TRBJ2-7; no clear D. This CDR3 spans 14 amino acids. The V and J ends lost 5 bases and 6 bases respectively, with 17 bases between them. Per the germline V gene, CDR1 is LGHNA and CDR2 is YNFKEQ. CDR3: CASSSDILGGEQYF. DNA of the CDR3: TGTGCCAGCAGCTCCGATATCCTGGGTGGCGAGCAGTACTTC.

This sequence joins TRBV10-3 and TRBJ2-7; D is possibly TRBD1 (5 bases). Germline CDR1 and CDR2: ENHRY and SYGVKD. The CDR3 sequence is 14 residues long. Between the trimmed V and J ends, which lost 0 bases and 1 base, there was a span of 7 bases. This CDR3 is CAISESKGSYEQYF. CDR3 sequence (DNA): TGTGCCATCAGTGAGTCGAAGGGGTCCTACGAGCAGTACTTC.

The V and J genes are TRBV27 and TRBJ2-1; 10 positions agree with TRBD2. V lost 5 bases and J lost 3; bases outside the gene matches: 16. CDR3 size: 19 residues. Germline loops: CDR1 MNHEY, CDR2 SMNVEV (reference sequence). This chain's CDR3 is CASSPILPRTSGVYNEQFF. CDR3 bases: TGTGCCAGCAGTCCTATCCTCCCACGGACTAGCGGTGTCTACAATGAGCAGTTCTTC.

The gene calls are TRBV20-1 and TRBJ1-2, with TRBD1 matching over 7 bases. In germline, CDR1 is DFQATT, CDR2 SNEGSKA (reference sequence). The J segment lost 3 bases and the V segment lost 6 bases, leaving 7 bases of the junction unmatched. The CDR3 consists of 13 residues. The CDR3 sequence: CSAPDRAYYGYTF. The CDR3 nucleotides read TGCAGTGCCCCTGACAGGGCCTACTATGGCTACACCTTC.

This chain joins TRBV7-2 and TRBJ1-1; 8 bases line up with TRBD1. Germline CDR1 SGHTA, CDR2 FQGNSA. The J segment lost 10 bases and the V segment lost 0 bases, leaving 7 bases of the junction unmatched. This CDR3 spans 14 amino acids. The CDR3 region is CASSLAPTTGGAFF. As DNA, the CDR3 is TGTGCCAGCAGCTTAGCTCCGACCACAGGGGGAGCTTTCTTT.

This clonotype was counted a few times. The chain couples TRBV20-1 to TRBJ2-5; D uncertain. CDR3 length: 13 amino acids. The V gene's germline CDR1 is DFQATT and CDR2 SNEGSKA (reference sequence). V was trimmed by 6 bases and J by 5 bases, leaving 16 bases between them. CDR3 region: CSAARLVLETQYF. In DNA form, the CDR3 reads TGCAGTGCAGCTCGACTCGTTTTGGAGACCCAGTACTTC.

In its sample, this clonotype was seen many times. V and J are TRBV5-1 and TRBJ1-6; no clear D. The germline V gene encodes CDR1 SGHRS and CDR2 YFSETQ. The CDR3 runs 16 residues. The V and J ends lost 0 bases and 0 bases respectively, with 7 bases between them. The CDR3 DNA reads as TGCGCCAGCAGCTTGGCGGGGAGCTCCTATAATTCACCCCTCCACTTT. Translated: CASSLAGSSYNSPLHF.

This clonotype has just a few counts. The chain employs TRBV19 and TRBJ1-4; 7 nucleotides match TRBD1. This CDR3 contains 15 residues. The V gene's germline CDR1 is LNHDA and CDR2 SQIVND (reference sequence). V lost 3 bases to trimming and J lost 3 bases; unmatched junction nucleotides: 4. The CDR3 DNA sequence: TGTGCCAGTAGTATCCCCGGGACAGCTAATGAAAAACTGTTTTTT. It yields the protein CASSIPGTANEKLFF.

The chain is built from TRBV4-1 and TRBJ1-4, with D tentatively TRBD1 (6 bases). The V and J ends lost 0 bases and 4 bases respectively, with 15 bases between them. The CDR3 loop spans 17 amino acids. Germline V gene data show CDR1 as MGHRA and CDR2 as YSYEKL. The CDR3: CASSQDVPRDINEKLFF. The CDR3 DNA reads TGCGCCAGCAGCCAAGATGTCCCCCGGGACATTAATGAAAAACTGTTTTTT.